This T cell receptor beta chain was observed in a study of blood T cell repertoires in COVID-19 (dated by TCRdb to 2018 to 2021). In terms of the full investigation: Collaborator samples came from the United States, Italy and Spain and covered acute and convalescent phases of COVID-19. The material from the prospective study consisted of cDNA or gDNA derived from T cells, B-cell-depleted T cells, or PBMCs. Subjects who had been exposed to COVID-19, were actively infected with it, or had recovered from it provided the deeply sampled blood TCRbeta repertoires that made up the dataset. The repertoires were released in a freely available public database intended as a resource for research on the immune response to SARS-CoV-2. Samples came from the ongoing ImmuneRACE study (first 160 participants) plus 1,254 subjects from 6 global collaborators. Nearly every sample came with metadata listing a de-identified subject ID, COVID-19 status, age in years and sex. Where available, HLA class I and class II types were taken from metadata supplied by the sample provider and were not determined by assay-based typing.

Points on this clone: Its recognized antigen is unknown. The input lacks base qualities; no much larger clone sits a single base away.

TCRbeta CDR3 regions were amplified from genomic DNA by means of the immunoSEQ Assay, a bias-controlled multiplex PCR. The original pipeline was this. Nucleated cell counts per sample were estimated from amplification of reference gene primers within the assay. To quantify the absolute abundance of each unique TCRbeta CDR3 rearrangement, sequence reads were collapsed and filtered. For each sample, productive Simpson clonality was calculated as the square root of Simpson's diversity index across productive rearrangements. TCRdb mirrors the immuneACCESS table, restricted to in-frame sequences. Some clones are absent from its copies; in checked studies, under half trace to an unresolved V gene, and the reason for the others is unknown. The V and J calls and clone size were taken over from that table, and D and trimming were inferred from the DNA. In all, the sample holds fewer than 200,000 clones, and about four fifths of those were seen once. The top ten clones comprise about 6.5% of the sample.

The paper as a whole reports these results and caveats: The amount of clinical and demographic metadata varied by source and participant and was provided uncurated.

Collaborating institutions collected whole blood in K2EDTA tubes following their own protocols. For TCRbeta analysis, collaborators shipped samples in one of three forms: frozen whole blood, isolated PBMCs, or DNA extracted from either of those sample types. V was cut back by 1 base and J by 4 bases, leaving a gap of 14 bases between them. Reading from cysteine to phenylalanine, the CDR3 counts 15 amino acids. Only CDR3 DNA remains: 45 bases, in frame from the first base. CDR1 and CDR2 (SGHVS, FNYEAQ) derive from the germline V gene. The sample consisted of peripheral blood. The sequence is built from TRBV7-6 and TRBJ2-7, and possibly TRBD1, on 6 matching bases. The TCR was taken from a man in his 70s with active or convalescent COVID-19. CDR3 protein: CASSLDTGMGYEQYF. The nucleotide sequence is given as TGTGCCAGCAGCTTAGATACAGGGATGGGTTACGAGCAGTACTTC.